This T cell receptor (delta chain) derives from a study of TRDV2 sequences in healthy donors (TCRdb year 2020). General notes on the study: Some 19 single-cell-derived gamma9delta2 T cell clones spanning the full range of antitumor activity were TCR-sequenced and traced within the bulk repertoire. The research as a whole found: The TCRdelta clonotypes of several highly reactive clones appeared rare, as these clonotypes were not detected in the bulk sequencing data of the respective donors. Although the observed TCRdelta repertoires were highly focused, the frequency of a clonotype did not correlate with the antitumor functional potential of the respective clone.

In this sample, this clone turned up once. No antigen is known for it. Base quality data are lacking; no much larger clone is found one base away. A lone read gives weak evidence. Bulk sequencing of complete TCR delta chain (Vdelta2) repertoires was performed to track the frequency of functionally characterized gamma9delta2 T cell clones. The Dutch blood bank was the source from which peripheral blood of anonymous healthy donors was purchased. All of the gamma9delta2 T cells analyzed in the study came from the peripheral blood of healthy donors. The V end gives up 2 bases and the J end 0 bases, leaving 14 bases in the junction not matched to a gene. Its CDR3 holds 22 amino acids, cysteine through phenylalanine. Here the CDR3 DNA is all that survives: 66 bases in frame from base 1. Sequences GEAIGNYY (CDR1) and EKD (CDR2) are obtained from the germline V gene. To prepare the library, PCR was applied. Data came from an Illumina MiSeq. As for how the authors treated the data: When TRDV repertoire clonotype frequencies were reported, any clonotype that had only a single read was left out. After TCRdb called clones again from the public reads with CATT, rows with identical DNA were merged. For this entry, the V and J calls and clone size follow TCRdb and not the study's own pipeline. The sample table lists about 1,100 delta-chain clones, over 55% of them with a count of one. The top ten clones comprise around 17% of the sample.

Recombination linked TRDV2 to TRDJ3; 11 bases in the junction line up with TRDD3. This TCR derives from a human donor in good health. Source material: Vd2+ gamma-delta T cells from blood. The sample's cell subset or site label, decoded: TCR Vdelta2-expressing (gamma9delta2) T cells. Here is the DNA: TGTGCCTGTGACAAAGTTGGTGGGGGATACGCTCTTAGCTCCTGGGACACCCGACAGATGTTTTTC. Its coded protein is CACDKVGGGYALSSWDTRQMFF.